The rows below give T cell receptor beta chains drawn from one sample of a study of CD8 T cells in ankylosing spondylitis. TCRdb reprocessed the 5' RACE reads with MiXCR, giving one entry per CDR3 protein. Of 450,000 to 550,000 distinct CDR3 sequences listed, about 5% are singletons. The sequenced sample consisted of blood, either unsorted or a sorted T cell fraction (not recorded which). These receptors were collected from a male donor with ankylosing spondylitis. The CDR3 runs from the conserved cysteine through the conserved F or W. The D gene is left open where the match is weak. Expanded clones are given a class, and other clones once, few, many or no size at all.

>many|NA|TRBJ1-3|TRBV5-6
CASSSIDSSGNTIYF
TGTGCCAGCAGCTCGATAGACAGCTCTGGAAACACCATATATTTT
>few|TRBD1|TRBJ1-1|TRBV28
CASSLGGTGGNTEAFF
TGTGCCAGCAGTTTAGGGGGCACAGGGGGAAACACTGAAGCTTTCTTT
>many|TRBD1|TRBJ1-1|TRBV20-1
CSARGEGAMNTEAFF
TGCAGTGCTAGGGGGGAGGGGGCCATGAACACTGAAGCTTTCTTT
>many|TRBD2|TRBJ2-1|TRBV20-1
CSARPSGRIYNEQFF
TGCAGTGCTCGCCCGAGCGGGAGGATCTACAATGAGCAGTTCTTC
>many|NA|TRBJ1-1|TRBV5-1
CASTGTGRNTEAFF
TGCGCCAGCACTGGAACAGGGAGGAACACTGAAGCTTTCTTT
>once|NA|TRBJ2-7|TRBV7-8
CASSGIGHQYEQYF
TGTGCCAGCAGCGGGATCGGACATCAATACGAGCAGTACTTC
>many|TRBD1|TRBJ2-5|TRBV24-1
CATSDLDRNQETQYF
TGTGCCACCAGTGACTTGGACAGGAACCAAGAGACCCAGTACTTC
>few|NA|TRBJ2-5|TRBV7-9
CASSLRTVDGETQYF
TGTGCCAGCAGCTTGAGGACGGTAGATGGAGAGACCCAGTACTTC
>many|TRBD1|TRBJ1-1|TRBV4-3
CASSQAVWDRANTEAFF
TGCGCCAGCAGCCAAGCGGTTTGGGACAGGGCGAACACTGAAGCTTTCTTT
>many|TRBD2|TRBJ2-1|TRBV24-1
CATSDESGLAGARFF
TGTGCCACCAGTGATGAATCGGGACTAGCGGGCGCCCGGTTCTTC
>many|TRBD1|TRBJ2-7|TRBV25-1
CASSTRQGYYEQYF
TGTGCCAGCAGTACCCGACAGGGTTACTACGAGCAGTACTTC
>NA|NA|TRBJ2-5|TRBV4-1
CASSQVQGGETQYF
TGCGCCAGCAGCCAAGTGCAGGGCGGTGAGACCCAGTACTTC
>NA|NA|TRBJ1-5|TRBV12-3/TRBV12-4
CASSFGGRGKKSNQPQHF
TGTGCCAGCAGTTTCGGAGGGAGAGGCAAAAAGAGCAATCAGCCCCAGCATTTT
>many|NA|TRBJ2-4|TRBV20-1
CSARDGRRGESGIQYF
TGCAGTGCTAGAGATGGTAGGCGCGGCGAGTCGGGCATTCAGTACTTC
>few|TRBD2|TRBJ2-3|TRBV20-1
CSARDPASGNTDTQYF
TGCAGTGCTAGAGATCCTGCTAGCGGAAACACAGATACGCAGTATTTT
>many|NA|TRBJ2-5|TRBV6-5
CASSYQGGGETQYF
TGTGCCAGCAGTTACCAGGGGGGGGGAGAGACCCAGTACTTC
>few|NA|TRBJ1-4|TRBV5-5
CASSLRRTNEKLFF
TGTGCCAGCAGCTTGAGGAGGACTAATGAAAAACTGTTTTTT
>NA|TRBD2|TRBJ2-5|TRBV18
CASSPGLAGPRETQYF
TGTGCCAGCTCACCCGGACTAGCGGGACCCCGCGAGACCCAGTACTTC
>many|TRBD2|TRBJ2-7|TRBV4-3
CASSHSAGGKNEQYF
TGCGCCAGCAGCCACTCAGCGGGAGGGAAAAACGAGCAGTACTTC
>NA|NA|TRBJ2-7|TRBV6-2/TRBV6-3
CASKRDTRRAYEQYF
TGTGCCAGCAAAAGGGACACTCGGAGGGCCTACGAGCAGTACTTC
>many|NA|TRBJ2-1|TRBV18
CASSPGTYNEQFF
TGTGCCAGCTCACCGGGGACCTACAATGAGCAGTTCTTC
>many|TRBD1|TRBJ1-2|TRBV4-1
CASSLEGQSYGYTF
TGCGCCAGCAGCCTAGAGGGACAGAGCTATGGCTACACCTTC
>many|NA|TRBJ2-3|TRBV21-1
CASKVGGGTGDPDTQYF
NA
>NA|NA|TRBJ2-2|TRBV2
CACSLRALSTTFTGELFF
TGTGCCTGCAGTTTAAGGGCCCTTAGCACAACTTTCACCGGGGAGCTGTTTTTT
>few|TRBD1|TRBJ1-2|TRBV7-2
CASSLGQVRSYGYTF
TGTGCCAGCAGCCTGGGACAGGTGAGATCCTATGGCTACACCTTC
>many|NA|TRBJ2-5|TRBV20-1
CSAPSAGNQETQYF
TGCAGTGCTCCCTCTGCGGGAAACCAGGAGACCCAGTACTTC
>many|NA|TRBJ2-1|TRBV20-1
CSARLIGQQFF
TGCAGTGCTAGATTAATTGGCCAGCAGTTCTTC
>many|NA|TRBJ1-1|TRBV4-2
CASSQALTHPDTEAFF
TGTGCCAGCAGCCAAGCCCTGACCCACCCCGACACTGAAGCTTTCTTT
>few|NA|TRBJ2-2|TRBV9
CASSIYRDTGELFF
TGTGCCAGCAGCATCTACAGGGACACCGGGGAGCTGTTTTTT
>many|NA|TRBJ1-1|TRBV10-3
CAISPRPGNTEAFF
TGTGCCATCAGTCCGCGCCCGGGGAACACTGAAGCTTTCTTT
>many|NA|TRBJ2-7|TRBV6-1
CASSEAGPRGDWQYF
TGTGCCAGCAGTGAAGCGGGGCCACGGGGAGATTGGCAGTACTTC
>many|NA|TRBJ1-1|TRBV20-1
CSALLGATEAFF
TGCAGTGCCCTGCTGGGGGCAACTGAAGCTTTCTTT
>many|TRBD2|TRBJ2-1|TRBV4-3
CASSHRGRGYNEQFF
TGCGCCAGCAGCCACCGCGGGAGGGGGTACAATGAGCAGTTCTTC
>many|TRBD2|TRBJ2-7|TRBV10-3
CAISEWAGTSGRYEQYF
TGTGCCATCAGTGAGTGGGCCGGGACTAGCGGGCGGTACGAGCAGTACTTC
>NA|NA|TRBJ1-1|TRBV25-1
CASSDLDREAFF
TGTGCCAGCAGTGACCTGGACCGTGAAGCTTTCTTT
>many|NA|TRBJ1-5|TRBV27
CASSFPGGNQPQHF
TGTGCCAGCAGTTTTCCCGGCGGCAATCAGCCCCAGCATTTT
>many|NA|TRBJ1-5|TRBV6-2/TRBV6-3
CASSYLGYGPQHF
TGTGCCAGCAGTTACTTGGGTTACGGGCCCCAGCATTTT
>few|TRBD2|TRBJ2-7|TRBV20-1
CSARDWGLAGDEQYF
TGCAGTGCTAGAGATTGGGGACTAGCGGGAGACGAGCAGTACTTC
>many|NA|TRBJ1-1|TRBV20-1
CSAARRMNTEAFF
TGCAGTGCTGCCCGTAGGATGAACACTGAAGCTTTCTTT
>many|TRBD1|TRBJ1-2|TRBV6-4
CASTVKTGVGYGYTF
TGTGCCAGCACCGTCAAGACAGGGGTGGGCTATGGCTACACCTTC
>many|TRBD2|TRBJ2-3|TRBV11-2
CASSSKPDPRGSPDTQYF
TGTGCCAGCAGCTCCAAGCCTGACCCGCGGGGGAGCCCAGATACGCAGTATTTT
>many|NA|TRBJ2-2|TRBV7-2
CASSLFGAGYTGELFF
TGTGCCAGCAGCTTATTTGGTGCAGGGTACACCGGGGAGCTGTTTTTT
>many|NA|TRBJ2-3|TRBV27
CASSPIAFGADTQYF
TGTGCCAGCAGTCCCATAGCCTTTGGGGCAGATACGCAGTATTTT
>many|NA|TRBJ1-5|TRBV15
CATRSSLGLGQPQHF
TGTGCCACCAGGAGCTCGCTGGGTTTAGGTCAGCCCCAGCATTTT